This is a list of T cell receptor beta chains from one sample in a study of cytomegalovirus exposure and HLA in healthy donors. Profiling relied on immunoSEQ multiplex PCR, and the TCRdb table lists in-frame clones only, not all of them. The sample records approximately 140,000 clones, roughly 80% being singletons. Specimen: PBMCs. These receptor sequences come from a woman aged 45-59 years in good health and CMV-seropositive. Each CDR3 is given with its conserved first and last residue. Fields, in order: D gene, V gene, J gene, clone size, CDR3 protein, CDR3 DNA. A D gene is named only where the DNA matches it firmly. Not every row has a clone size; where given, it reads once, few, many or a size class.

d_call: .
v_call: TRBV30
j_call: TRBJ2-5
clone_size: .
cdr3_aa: CAWSPQIKETQYF
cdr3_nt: TGTGCCTGGAGTCCACAAATAAAAGAGACCCAGTACTTC

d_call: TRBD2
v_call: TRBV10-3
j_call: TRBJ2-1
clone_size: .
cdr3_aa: CAISDPSGDPNEQFF
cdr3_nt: TGTGCCATCAGTGACCCTAGCGGGGATCCCAATGAGCAGTTCTTC

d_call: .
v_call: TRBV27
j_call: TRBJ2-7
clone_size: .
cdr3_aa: CASRPLDNSYEQYF
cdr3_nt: TGTGCCAGCAGACCTCTCGACAACTCCTACGAGCAGTACTTC

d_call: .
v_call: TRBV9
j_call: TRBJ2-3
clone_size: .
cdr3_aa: CASRGPYTDTQYF
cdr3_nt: TGTGCCAGCAGGGGGCCCTACACAGATACGCAGTATTTT

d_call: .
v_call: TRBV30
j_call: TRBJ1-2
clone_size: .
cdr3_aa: CAWRGLTGNYGYTF
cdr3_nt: TGTGCCTGGCGGGGGTTAACGGGCAACTATGGCTACACCTTC

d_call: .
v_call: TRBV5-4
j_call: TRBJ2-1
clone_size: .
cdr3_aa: CASSLDSSYNEQFF
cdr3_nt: TGTGCCAGCAGCTTGGATAGCTCCTACAATGAGCAGTTCTTC

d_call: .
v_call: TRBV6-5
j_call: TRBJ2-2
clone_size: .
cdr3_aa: CASALRVPGELFF
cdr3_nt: TGTGCCAGCGCCCTTCGGGTTCCCGGGGAGCTGTTTTTT

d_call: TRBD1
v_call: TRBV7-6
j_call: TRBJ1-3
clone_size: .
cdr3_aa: CASSSQGPPGNTIYF
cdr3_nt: TGTGCCAGCAGTTCACAGGGGCCGCCTGGAAACACCATATATTTT

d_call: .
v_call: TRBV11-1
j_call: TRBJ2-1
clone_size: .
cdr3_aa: CASISSGQGDEQFF
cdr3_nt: TGTGCCAGCATTTCGTCAGGCCAAGGGGATGAGCAGTTCTTC

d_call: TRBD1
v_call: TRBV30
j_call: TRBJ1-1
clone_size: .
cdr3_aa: CAWSVQGDPEAFF
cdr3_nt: TGTGCCTGGAGTGTACAGGGGGACCCTGAAGCTTTCTTT

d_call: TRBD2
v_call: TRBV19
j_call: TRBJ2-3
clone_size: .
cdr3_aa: CASGLSGDTDTQYF
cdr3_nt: TGTGCCAGTGGCTTGAGCGGGGACACAGATACGCAGTATTTT

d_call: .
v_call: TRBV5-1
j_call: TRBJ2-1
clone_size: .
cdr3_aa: CASSLVGGGAYNEQFF
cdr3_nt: TGCGCCAGCAGCTTGGTTGGTGGGGGGGCGTACAATGAGCAGTTCTTC

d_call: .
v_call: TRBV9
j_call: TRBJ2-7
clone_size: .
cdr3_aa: CASSAGVQSAYEQYF
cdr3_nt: TGTGCCAGCAGCGCGGGAGTCCAGTCGGCCTACGAGCAGTACTTC

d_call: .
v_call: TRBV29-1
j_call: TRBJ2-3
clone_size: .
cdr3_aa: CSVESGGDTQYF
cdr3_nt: TGCAGCGTTGAGTCCGGGGGAGATACGCAGTATTTT

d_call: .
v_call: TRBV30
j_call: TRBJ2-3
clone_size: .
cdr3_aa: CAWSRSFTQDTQYF
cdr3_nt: TGTGCCTGGAGCCGAAGTTTTACCCAGGATACGCAGTATTTT

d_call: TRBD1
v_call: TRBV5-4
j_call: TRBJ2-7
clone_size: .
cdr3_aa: CASSLGTWTGSSYEQYF
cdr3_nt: TGTGCCAGCAGCTTGGGTACGTGGACAGGGAGCTCCTACGAGCAGTACTTC

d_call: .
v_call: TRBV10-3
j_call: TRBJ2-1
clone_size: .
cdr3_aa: CAISDLGEYNEQFF
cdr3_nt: TGTGCCATCAGTGATCTGGGAGAATACAATGAGCAGTTCTTC

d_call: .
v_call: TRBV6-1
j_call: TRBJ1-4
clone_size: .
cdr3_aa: CASSGNREPTTNEKLFF
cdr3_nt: TGTGCCAGCAGTGGCAACAGGGAGCCTACAACTAATGAAAAACTGTTTTTT

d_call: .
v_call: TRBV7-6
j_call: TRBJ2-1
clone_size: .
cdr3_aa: CASSPPVGGYNEQFF
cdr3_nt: TGTGCCAGCAGCCCCCCCGTCGGCGGTTACAATGAGCAGTTCTTC

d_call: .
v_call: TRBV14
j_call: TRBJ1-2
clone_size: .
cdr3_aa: CASSQGWTERGYTF
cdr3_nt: TGTGCCAGCAGCCAGGGATGGACAGAGCGAGGCTACACCTTC

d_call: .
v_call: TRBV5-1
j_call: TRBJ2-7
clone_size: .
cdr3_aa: CARRATQGVDYEQYF
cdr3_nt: TGCGCCAGGAGAGCCACACAGGGCGTGGACTACGAGCAGTACTTC

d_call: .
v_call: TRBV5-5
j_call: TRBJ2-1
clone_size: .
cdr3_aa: CASSFSADSYNEQFF
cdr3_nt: TGTGCCAGCAGCTTCTCAGCGGACTCCTACAATGAGCAGTTCTTC

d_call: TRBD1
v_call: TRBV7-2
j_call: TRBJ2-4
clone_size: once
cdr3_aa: CASSPRDRGTKNIQYF
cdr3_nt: TGTGCCAGCAGCCCCCGGGACAGGGGAACCAAAAACATTCAGTACTTC

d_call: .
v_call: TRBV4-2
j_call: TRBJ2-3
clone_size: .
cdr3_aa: CASSQVASGHSTDTQYF
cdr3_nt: TGTGCCAGCAGCCAGGTAGCCTCCGGCCATTCCACAGATACGCAGTATTTT

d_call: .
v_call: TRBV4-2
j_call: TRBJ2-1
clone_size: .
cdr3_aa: CASSPGDSYNEQFF
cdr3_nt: TGTGCCAGCAGCCCGGGAGACTCCTACAATGAGCAGTTCTTC

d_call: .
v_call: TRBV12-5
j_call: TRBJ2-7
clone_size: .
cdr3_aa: CASGPTHLIYSYEQYF
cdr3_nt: TGTGCTAGTGGCCCTACCCATCTGATATACTCCTACGAGCAGTACTTC

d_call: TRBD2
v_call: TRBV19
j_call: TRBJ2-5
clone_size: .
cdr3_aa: CASSNGLAGGETQYF
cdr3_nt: TGTGCCAGTAGCAACGGACTAGCGGGGGGAGAGACCCAGTACTTC

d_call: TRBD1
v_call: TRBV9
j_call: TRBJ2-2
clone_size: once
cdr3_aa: CASSVGTGFNTGELFF
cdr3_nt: TGTGCCAGCAGCGTCGGGACAGGGTTTAACACCGGGGAGCTGTTTTTT

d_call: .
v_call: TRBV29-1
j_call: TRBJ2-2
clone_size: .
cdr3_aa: CSVKGPLNTGELFF
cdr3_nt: TGCAGCGTCAAGGGGCCGTTGAACACCGGGGAGCTGTTTTTT

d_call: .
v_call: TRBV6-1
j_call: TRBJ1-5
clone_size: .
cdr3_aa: CASRGEGVTQPQHF
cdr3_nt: TGTGCCAGCAGAGGGGAAGGAGTAACCCAGCCCCAGCATTTT

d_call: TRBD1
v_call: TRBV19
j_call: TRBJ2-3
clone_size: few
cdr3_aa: CASSVGQVSTDTQYF
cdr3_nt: TGTGCCAGTAGTGTAGGACAGGTGAGCACAGATACGCAGTATTTT

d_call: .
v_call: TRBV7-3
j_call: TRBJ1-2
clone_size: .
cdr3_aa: CASSLEGYDYGYTF
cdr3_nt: TGTGCCAGCAGCTTAGAGGGATATGACTATGGCTACACCTTC

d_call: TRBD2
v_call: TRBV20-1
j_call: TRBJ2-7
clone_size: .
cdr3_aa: CSARAGGAEGF
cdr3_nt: TGCAGTGCTAGAGCGGGGGGGGCCGAGGGCTTC

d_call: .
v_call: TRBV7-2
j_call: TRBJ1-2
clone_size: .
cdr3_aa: CASSLSRGNYGYTF
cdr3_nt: TGTGCCAGCAGCTTAAGTCGGGGTAACTATGGCTACACCTTC

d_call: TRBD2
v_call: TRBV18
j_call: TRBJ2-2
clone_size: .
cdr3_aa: CASSLTSGTGELFF
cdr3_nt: TGTGCCAGCTCACTTACTAGCGGGACCGGGGAGCTGTTTTTT

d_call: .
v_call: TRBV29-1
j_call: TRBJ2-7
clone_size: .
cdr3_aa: CSVGQTSYEQYF
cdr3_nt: TGCAGCGTTGGGCAGACTTCCTACGAGCAGTACTTC

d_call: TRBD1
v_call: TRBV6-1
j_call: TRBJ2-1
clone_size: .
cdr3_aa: CASSAQGQSYNEQFF
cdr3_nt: TGTGCCAGCAGCGCCCAGGGACAGAGCTACAATGAGCAGTTCTTC

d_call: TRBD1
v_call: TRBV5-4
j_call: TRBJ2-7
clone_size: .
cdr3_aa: CASSLRDRGYEQYF
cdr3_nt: TGTGCCAGCAGCCTCCGGGACAGGGGGTACGAGCAGTACTTC

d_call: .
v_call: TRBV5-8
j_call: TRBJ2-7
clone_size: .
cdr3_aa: CASSLYYEQYF
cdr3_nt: TGTGCCAGCAGCTTGTACTACGAGCAGTACTTC